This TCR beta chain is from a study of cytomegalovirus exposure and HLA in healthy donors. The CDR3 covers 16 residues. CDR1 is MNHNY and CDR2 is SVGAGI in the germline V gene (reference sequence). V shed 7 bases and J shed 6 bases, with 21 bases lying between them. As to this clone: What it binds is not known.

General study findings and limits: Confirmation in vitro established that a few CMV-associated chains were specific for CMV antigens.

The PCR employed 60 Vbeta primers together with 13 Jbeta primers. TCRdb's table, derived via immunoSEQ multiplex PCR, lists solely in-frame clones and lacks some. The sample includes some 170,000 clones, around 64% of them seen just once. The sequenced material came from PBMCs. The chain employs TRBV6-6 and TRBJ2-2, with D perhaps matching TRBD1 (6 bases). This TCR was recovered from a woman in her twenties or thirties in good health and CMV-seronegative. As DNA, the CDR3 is TGTGCCAGCACTCTCATACAGGGTAGTTATCCCGGGGAGCTGTTTTTT. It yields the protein CASTLIQGSYPGELFF.